A selection of T cell receptor beta chains follows, all from one sample in a study of shared clonotypes between healthy human individuals. Assay: immunoSEQ multiplex PCR; the TCRdb copy retains only in-frame clones and omits some. Counted here are some 2.1 million clones, roughly 93% occurring once; the ten biggest clones make up about 1.7%. Sequencing input: naive CD8+ T cells from PBMCs. The receptors originated from a man in his late teens or twenties in good health. Some clones in this sample may be carry-over from other donors' samples. The CDR3 runs from the conserved cysteine through the conserved F or W. A D gene is named only where the DNA matches it firmly. Size is omitted from some rows. Given values are once, few, many or a class for expanded clones.

v_call,clone_size,cdr3_length,j_call,d_call,cdr3_nt,cdr3_aa
TRBV13,-,14,TRBJ1-1,-,TGTGCCAGCAGCTTACCCGGGGAGAACACTGAAGCTTTCTTT,CASSLPGENTEAFF
TRBV7-3,-,16,TRBJ2-1,-,TGTGCCAGCAGCTTACGAGGGACCAGCTCCTACAATGAGCAGTTCTTC,CASSLRGTSSYNEQFF
TRBV30,-,13,TRBJ2-7,-,TGTGCCTGGAGCCCCGGGACTTACTACGAGCAGTACTTC,CAWSPGTYYEQYF
TRBV15,-,12,TRBJ2-3,-,TGTGCCACCCGGGGTGAGGCAGATACGCAGTATTTT,CATRGEADTQYF
TRBV27,-,15,TRBJ1-5,TRBD1,TGTGCCAGCAGCCCCGGCCGACAGGGCGATCAGCCCCAGCATTTT,CASSPGRQGDQPQHF
TRBV19,-,13,TRBJ2-2,-,TGTGCCAGTAGTCACACCATGACCGGGGAGCTGTTTTTT,CASSHTMTGELFF
TRBV14,-,12,TRBJ2-3,TRBD1,TGTGCCAGCAGACAGGGGGCCGATACGCAGTATTTT,CASRQGADTQYF
TRBV30,-,15,TRBJ2-5,TRBD1,TGTGCCTGGAGTCGATTACAGGGGCAGGGAGAGACCCAGTACTTC,CAWSRLQGQGETQYF
TRBV7-9,-,12,TRBJ1-2,-,TGTGCCAGCAGCTTAAGAGGGAATGGCTACACCTTC,CASSLRGNGYTF
TRBV9,-,13,TRBJ2-5,-,TGTGCCAGCAGCCCTAGTCGGGGAGAGACCCAGTACTTC,CASSPSRGETQYF
TRBV30,-,11,TRBJ2-7,-,TGTGCCTGGAGTGACGGACCCGAGCAGTACTTC,CAWSDGPEQYF
TRBV7-2,once,15,TRBJ1-5,-,TGTGCCAGCAGCCAACTCCGGGAGTCAAATCAGCCCCAGCATTTT,CASSQLRESNQPQHF
TRBV27,-,14,TRBJ1-3,-,TGTGCCAGCCGAGAGGGGGGACCTGGAAACACCATATATTTT,CASREGGPGNTIYF
TRBV4-1,-,20,TRBJ2-1,TRBD2,TGCGCCAGCGGTTCCTCCAAGGGACTAGCGGGGCAGAGCTCCTACAATGAGCAGTTCTTC,CASGSSKGLAGQSSYNEQFF
TRBV29-1,-,8,TRBJ2-1,-,TGCAGCGTGAATGAGCAGTTCTTC,CSVNEQFF
TRBV7-8,-,13,TRBJ2-1,TRBD1,TGTGCCAGCAGCTTAGAGGGGGCAAATGAGCAGTTCTTC,CASSLEGANEQFF
TRBV16,-,15,TRBJ1-1,-,TGTGCCAGCAGCCCCCCGGAGGGAGGAAACACTGAAGCTTTCTTT,CASSPPEGGNTEAFF
TRBV7-9,-,14,TRBJ1-4,TRBD1,TGTGCCAGCAGCCAGACAGGGCTTAATGAAAAACTGTTTTTT,CASSQTGLNEKLFF
TRBV13,-,15,TRBJ2-4,TRBD2,TGTGCCAGCAGCTCCCTTAGCGGGACCAAAAACATTCAGTACTTC,CASSSLSGTKNIQYF
TRBV7-3,-,13,TRBJ1-2,-,TGTGCCAGCAGCCTCCTTTTGGTCTATGGCTACACCTTC,CASSLLLVYGYTF
TRBV10-3,-,15,TRBJ1-2,-,TGTGCCATCAGTGGGGTACTCAATAAGGACTATGGCTACACCTTC,CAISGVLNKDYGYTF
TRBV28,-,15,TRBJ1-1,-,TGTGCCAGCAGTTGGTGGGGTGCCAGGGAAGTTGAAGCTTTCTTT,CASSWWGAREVEAFF
TRBV6-1,-,13,TRBJ1-1,-,TGTGCCAGCAGTGACTTCCCGAACACTGAAGCTTTCTTT,CASSDFPNTEAFF
TRBV7-9,-,17,TRBJ2-1,TRBD2,TGTGCCAGCAGCTTTGGACTAGCGGGACGACCCTACAATGAGCAGTTCTTC,CASSFGLAGRPYNEQFF
TRBV27,-,12,TRBJ2-1,-,TGTGCCAGCACCAACGGGTACAATGAGCAGTTCTTC,CASTNGYNEQFF
TRBV19,-,18,TRBJ1-3,-,TGTGCCAGTACGTTATACCCCCCAAGAGAGGGCTCTGGAAACACCATATATTTT,CASTLYPPREGSGNTIYF
TRBV29-1,-,13,TRBJ2-1,-,TGCAGCGTTATCACTCTCGGGGAAGGCGAGCAGTTCTTC,CSVITLGEGEQFF
TRBV19,-,13,TRBJ1-3,-,TGTGCCAGTAGTCCTGGACCTGGAAACACCATATATTTT,CASSPGPGNTIYF
TRBV6-1,-,13,TRBJ2-7,-,TGTGCCAGCAGTGAAAACTCCTTCTACGAGCAGTACTTC,CASSENSFYEQYF
TRBV9,-,15,TRBJ2-1,TRBD2,TGTGCCAGCAGCGTAAGCGGGAGGGCCAGGGATGAGCAGTTCTTC,CASSVSGRARDEQFF
TRBV28,-,14,TRBJ1-1,-,TGTGCCAGCAGTTTGCGGCAGCAAAACACTGAAGCTTTCTTT,CASSLRQQNTEAFF
TRBV7-9,-,16,TRBJ2-2,-,TGTGCCAGCAGCCCGACACCTTCCGCGAACACCGGGGAGCTGTTTTTT,CASSPTPSANTGELFF
TRBV27,-,14,TRBJ1-5,-,TGTGCCAGCAGTACCAGGAGGGCCAATCAGCCCCAGCATTTT,CASSTRRANQPQHF
TRBV9,-,17,TRBJ2-1,TRBD2,TGTGCCAGCAGCGTATCGGGACTAGCGGGAGGGTGGGATGAGCAGTTCTTC,CASSVSGLAGGWDEQFF
TRBV9,once,15,TRBJ2-3,TRBD2,TGTGCCAGCAGCGAGATGGGACTAGTTAAAGATACGCAGTATTTT,CASSEMGLVKDTQYF
TRBV9,-,15,TRBJ2-7,-,TGTGCCAGCAGCGTAGGTACAGGGATTCCCTACGAGCAGTACTTC,CASSVGTGIPYEQYF
TRBV9,-,14,TRBJ1-5,-,TGTGCCAGCAGCGTAGGAGGAGGGGATCAGCCCCAGCATTTT,CASSVGGGDQPQHF
TRBV9,-,18,TRBJ2-1,-,TGTGCCAGCAGCGTAGTTCAATCGAGGGGGAGCTCCTACAATGAGCAGTTCTTC,CASSVVQSRGSSYNEQFF
TRBV5-1,-,16,TRBJ2-7,-,TGCGCCAGCAGCTTGGAGAGGGAGGTACTTACCTACGAGCAGTACTTC,CASSLEREVLTYEQYF
TRBV27,once,15,TRBJ1-4,-,TGTGCCAGCATGCCTCGACCGGATGGTAATGAAAAACTGTTTTTT,CASMPRPDGNEKLFF
TRBV10-3,-,17,TRBJ2-1,-,TGTGCCATCAGTGAGAATCCCTTTGGCCGCTCCTACAATGAGCAGTTCTTC,CAISENPFGRSYNEQFF
TRBV6-5,-,14,TRBJ1-2,-,TGTGCCAGCAACTCAAATTGGGGAGGGGAGGGCTACACCTTC,CASNSNWGGEGYTF
TRBV6-1,-,11,TRBJ1-1,-,TGTGCCAGCAGGAGGGGTGGAGAAGCTTTCTTT,CASRRGGEAFF
TRBV27,-,14,TRBJ2-7,-,TGTGCCAGCTCCCAAAGGCCCCAAACCTACGAGCAGTACTTC,CASSQRPQTYEQYF
TRBV7-2,-,14,TRBJ1-1,TRBD1,TGTGCCAGCAGCTCGACAGGGCTGAACACTGAAGCTTTCTTT,CASSSTGLNTEAFF
TRBV6-5,-,13,TRBJ2-3,-,TGTGCCAGCCGAGGATTGAGGACAGATACGCAGTATTTT,CASRGLRTDTQYF
TRBV27,-,14,TRBJ1-2,-,TGTGCCAGCACCAGCTGGGCAGGGGAGGCTGGCTACACCTTC,CASTSWAGEAGYTF
TRBV6-5,-,13,TRBJ2-2,TRBD2,TGTGCCGCGGGAGTCGTATTTGCCGGGGAGCTGTTTTTT,CAAGVVFAGELFF
TRBV30,once,13,TRBJ2-7,-,TGTGCCTGGAGTGTACTAGTGGCTAACGAGCAGTACTTC,CAWSVLVANEQYF
TRBV27,-,12,TRBJ2-2,-,TGTGCCAGCAGTTTCCCAAACGGGGAGCTGTTTTTT,CASSFPNGELFF
TRBV19,-,16,TRBJ2-3,-,TGTGCCAGTAGCCCTGACACTCGGTGGGGCACAGATACGCAGTATTTT,CASSPDTRWGTDTQYF
TRBV7-6,once,15,TRBJ2-2,TRBD2,TGTGCCAGCTCGTTAACTAGCGTTAAGGGCGGGGAGCTGTTTTTT,CASSLTSVKGGELFF
TRBV29-1,-,15,TRBJ2-1,-,TGCAGCGCAGAACCTAGCGTAGCCCTAGGGAATGAGCAGTTCTTC,CSAEPSVALGNEQFF
TRBV13,-,16,TRBJ2-3,-,TGTGCCAGCAGCTCACGCGAGAGGGGGTACACAGATACGCAGTATTTT,CASSSRERGYTDTQYF
TRBV5-4,-,14,TRBJ2-1,TRBD2,TGTGCCAGCAGCGCTTTAGCGGGACACAATGAGCAGTTCTTC,CASSALAGHNEQFF